These 25 T cell receptor beta chains share one sample of origin, sequenced in a study of blood T cells in healthy people across ages. A sample-barcoded 5' primer and a J-beta primer mix were used in a second PCR of about 7 to 12 cycles. TCRdb reprocessed the 5' RACE reads via MiXCR and lists one record per CDR3 protein. Of 980,000 or so distinct CDR3 sequences in the sample, about 44% were seen once. Sequences were obtained from blood. Receptors originate from a man aged 30 to 39 in good health.

The chain uses TRBV9 and TRBJ2-7; the D is unclear. The CDR3 has 14 residues. Per the germline V gene, CDR1 is SGDLS and CDR2 is YYNGEE. V dropped 3 bases and J dropped 6 bases, with 16 bases sitting between them. CDR3 amino acids: CASSADPRYPEQYF. The CDR3, as DNA: TGTGCCAGCAGCGCCGACCCCCGGTACCCCGAGCAGTACTTC. Full variable domain (missing parts from reference TRBV9 and TRBJ2-7): DSGVTQTPKHLITATGQRVTLRCSPRSGDLSVYWYQQSLDQGLQFLIQYYNGEERAKGNILERFSAQQFPDLHSELNLSSLELGDSALYFCASSADPRYPEQYFGPGTRLTVT.

The chain joins TRBV6-1 to TRBJ2-7; D remains unclear. V lost 3 bases and J 3 bases, leaving 6 bases between the germline ends. The CDR3 runs 12 residues. In germline, CDR1 is MNHNS, CDR2 SASEGT. For the CDR3, the DNA is TGTGCCAGCAGTGATACGGGCTACGAGCAGTACTTC. Protein sequence: CASSDTGYEQYF.

The V gene is TRBV11-3, the J gene TRBJ2-7; D uncertain. V lost 3 bases and J lost 1, with 10 bases in between. This CDR3 contains 14 residues. Per germline, CDR1 SGHNT and CDR2 YENEEA. CDR3 in amino acids: CASSLDGRSYEQYF. In DNA form, the CDR3 reads TGTGCCAGCAGCTTGGACGGTCGGTCCTACGAGCAGTACTTC.

This clonotype was detected a few times. The V gene is TRBV7-2, the J gene TRBJ2-1; D might be TRBD1 (6 bases). The germline V and J ends were trimmed by 6 bases and 4 bases, with 10 bases remaining between them. CDR1 and CDR2 (germline): SGHTA, FQGNSA. There are 13 residues in the CDR3. CDR3 nucleotides: TGTGCCAGCAGGCAAACAGGGTACAATGAGCAGTTCTTC. Translating it yields CASRQTGYNEQFF. Based on the CDR3 plus reference TRBV7-2 and TRBJ2-1, the full variable domain is GAGVSQSPSNKVTEKGKDVELRCDPISGHTALYWYRQSLGQGLEFLIYFQGNSAPDKSGLPSDRFSAERTGGSVSTLTIQRTQQEDSAVYLCASRQTGYNEQFFGPGTRLTVL.

V is TRBV3-1 and J is TRBJ1-4, with a possible D match to TRBD1 (5 bases). V was clipped by 2 bases and J by 5 bases, with 15 bases between them. CDR1 and CDR2 from the germline V gene are LGHDT and YNNKEL (reference sequence). This CDR3 is built from 16 residues. CDR3 amino acids: CASSQISIGANEKLFF. The CDR3 region has the DNA TGTGCCAGCAGCCAAATCTCCATCGGGGCAAATGAAAAACTGTTTTTT.

V is TRBV6-1 and J is TRBJ2-3; TRBD2 agrees at 12 bases. Trimming cost V 0 bases and J 4 bases; bases outside gene matches: 2. CDR1 is MNHNS, CDR2 SASEGT, per germline. The CDR3 is made up of 16 amino acids. The CDR3 is CASSEALAGGPDTQYF. CDR3 bases: TGTGCCAGCAGTGAAGCGCTAGCGGGGGGGCCAGATACGCAGTATTTT.

The genes are TRBV6-2 or TRBV6-3 and TRBJ2-2; D is unclear. The CDR3 runs 14 residues. CDR1 is MNHEY and CDR2 is SVGEGT in the germline V gene. The V and J ends lost 4 bases and 5 bases respectively, with 11 bases between them. The CDR3 loop is CASSSDLSTGELFF. Written as DNA, the CDR3 is TGTGCCAGCAGTTCCGATTTAAGTACCGGGGAGCTGTTTTTT.

The J gene is TRBJ2-3, the V gene TRBV5-1; weak D call: TRBD1 (6 bases). The V gene's germline CDR1 is SGHRS and CDR2 YFSETQ. The CDR3 covers 14 residues. Trimming removed 6 bases from V and 2 bases from J, with 13 bases in between. CDR3 in DNA: TGCGCCAGCAAGGCTGGACAGCTCACAGATACGCAGTATTTT. Translation: CASKAGQLTDTQYF.

The V gene is TRBV6-1, the J gene TRBJ2-5; D unresolved. V shed 2 bases and J shed 5 bases, with 12 bases lying between them. Germline V gene data show CDR1 as MNHNS and CDR2 as SASEGT. This CDR3 is 14 amino acids long. The DNA for the CDR3 is TGTGCCAGCAGTGAAAGAGGCGTGAGGGAGACCCAGTACTTC. Its protein product is CASSERGVRETQYF.

This clonotype was recorded only once. The chain joins TRBV3-1 to TRBJ2-7; the match to TRBD2 covers 12 bases. The CDR3 is 15 amino acids. V was clipped by 6 bases and J by 1 base; unmatched bases: 4. The germline V gene has CDR1 LGHDT and CDR2 YNNKEL (reference sequence). The CDR3 nucleotides are TGTGCCAGCAGTCGGGGACTAGCGGGTTCCTACGAGCAGTACTTC. It is translated as CASSRGLAGSYEQYF.

The CDR3 here is CASRFWAGNQPQHF. CDR3 nucleotides: TGTGCCAGCAGGTTCTGGGCCGGAAATCAGCCCCAGCATTTT. The chain has TRBV28 and TRBJ1-5; D is unresolved. Germline CDR1 and CDR2: MDHEN and SYDVKM. The CDR3 contains 14 residues. V lost 6 bases to trimming and J lost 4 bases, with 13 bases between them.

J is TRBJ2-1 and V is TRBV29-1; D perhaps matches TRBD2 (5 bases). Trimming left V 7 bases short and J 6 bases short, with 13 bases between. From germline, CDR1 is SQVTM and CDR2 ANQGSEA. The CDR3 sequence is 12 residues long. CDR3 sequence reads: CSGWAAGNEQFF. In nucleotides, the CDR3 is TGCAGCGGGTGGGCCGCGGGCAATGAGCAGTTCTTC.

The rearrangement links TRBV20-1 to TRBJ2-5; D is possibly TRBD1 or TRBD2 (5 bases each). Germline CDR1 is DFQATT and CDR2 is SNEGSKA (reference sequence). V lost 3 bases to trimming and J lost 4 bases, with 18 bases between them. This CDR3 has 15 amino acids. This chain's CDR3 is CSASSGTGASETQYF. The CDR3 DNA is TGCAGTGCTAGTTCGGGCACCGGGGCCTCAGAGACCCAGTACTTC.

V and J are TRBV25-1 and TRBJ1-4; D possibly corresponds to TRBD1 (5 bases). Looked up from germline, CDR1 is MGHDK and CDR2 is SYGVNS. The V gene lost 4 bases and the J gene lost 8 bases, with 11 bases spanning the gap. The CDR3 length is 13 residues. The CDR3 is CASSAQGREKLFF. The DNA of the CDR3 is TGTGCCAGCAGTGCGCAGGGTCGAGAAAAACTGTTTTTT.

Only a few counts were recorded for this clonotype. V usage is TRBV6-5 and J usage is TRBJ2-5; D might be TRBD1 (6 bases). Germline V gives CDR1 MNHEY, CDR2 SVGAGI. The CDR3 contains 13 residues. V was pared by 7 bases and J by 3 bases, with 12 bases between. CDR3 sequence reads: CASTHTGKETQYF. CDR3 nucleotide sequence: TGTGCCAGCACCCATACAGGGAAAGAGACCCAGTACTTC.

This clonotype was counted ten times or more. V is TRBV5-4 and J is TRBJ2-5, with 7 nucleotides matching TRBD2. The CDR3 is 16 amino acids. Germline V gene lookup returns CDR1 SGHNT and CDR2 YYREEE (reference sequence). The J segment lost 1 base and the V segment lost 1 base, leaving 7 bases of the junction unmatched. Here the CDR3 reads CASSLRLAASQETQYF. CDR3 bases: TGTGCCAGCAGCTTGCGGCTAGCGGCCAGCCAAGAGACCCAGTACTTC.

This clonotype was detected only once. The chain carries TRBV20-1 and TRBJ1-5, with 8 bases fitting TRBD1. Germline CDR1 DFQATT, CDR2 SNEGSKA (reference sequence). This CDR3 comprises 18 residues. V dropped 5 bases and J dropped 3; count of bases not matched to a gene: 18. Here the CDR3 reads CSARRTGTPRLINQPQHF. In DNA form, the CDR3 reads TGCAGTGCTCGGAGGACAGGGACACCCCGTCTTATCAATCAGCCCCAGCATTTT.

Notes on this clonotype: The junction differs from germline at one of its ends, possibly a read error. This sequence joins TRBV30 and TRBJ2-3; weak D call: TRBD2 (5 bases). Germline V gene data show CDR1 as GTSNPN and CDR2 as SVGIG (reference sequence). CDR3 size: 11 residues. For the CDR3, the DNA is TGTGCCGGGAGACAAACAGATACGCAGTATTTT. Amino acids: CAGRQTDTQYF. The full variable domain, its missing parts supplied by reference TRBV30 and TRBJ2-3, is SQTIHQWPATLVQPVGSPLSLECTVEGTSNPNLYWYRQAAGRGLQLLFYSVGIGQISSEVPQNLSASRPQDRQFILSSKKLLLSDSGFYLCAGRQTDTQYFGPGTRLTVL.

This sequence joins TRBV4-1 and TRBJ2-1, with D maybe TRBD2 (5 bases). The DNA end is more similar to TRBJ2-7, so the J call may be wrong. Germline V gene sequence: CDR1 MGHRA, CDR2 YSYEKL. This CDR3 comprises 17 residues. CDR3 nucleotides: TGCGCCAGCAGCCAAGCAGTGGACGGCGGGCCCTACAATGAGCAGTACTTC. Amino acid sequence: CASSQAVDGGPYNEQYF.

This chain connects TRBV6-1 to TRBJ2-7; 14 bases are shared with TRBD2. The CDR3 has 16 amino acids. The V and J ends lost 2 bases and 4 bases, in that order; junction bases with no gene match: 4. Germline CDR1 reads MNHNS; CDR2 reads SASEGT. In DNA, the CDR3 is TGTGCCAGCAGTGAATCGACTAGCGGGGGGGCTTACGAGCAGTACTTC. Translated, it gives CASSESTSGGAYEQYF.

Note on this clonotype: One base away lies a much larger clone, so this may be a sequencing read error. The V and J genes are TRBV12-3 or TRBV12-4 and TRBJ1-5; TRBD1 matches 7 bases. V dropped 4 bases and J dropped 7; count of bases not matched to a gene: 4. This CDR3 contains 13 residues. CDR3 sequence: CASSSQGKQPQHF. CDR3 coding DNA: TGTGCCAGCAGTTCACAGGGGAAGCAGCCCCAGCATTTT.

The CDR3 DNA follows: TGTGCCAGCAGCCAAGCACAGGGGGGTGAGACCCAGTACTTC. It encodes CASSQAQGGETQYF. The genes are TRBV3-1 and TRBJ2-5, with 8 bases fitting TRBD1. The CDR3 spans 14 residues. With V trimmed by 1 base and J by 5 bases, 3 bases remained unmatched. The V gene's germline CDR1 is LGHDT and CDR2 YNNKEL (reference sequence).

The CDR3 loop is CSVELGGTSGGSPDTQYF. In DNA, the CDR3 is TGCAGCGTTGAATTGGGTGGGACTAGCGGTGGGTCCCCAGATACGCAGTATTTT. V and J are TRBV29-1 and TRBJ2-3, with 11 bases aligning to TRBD2. The J segment lost 4 bases and the V segment lost 2 bases, leaving 14 bases of the junction unmatched. Germline CDR1 is SQVTM and CDR2 is ANQGSEA. This CDR3 spans 18 amino acids.

The V call is TRBV5-1, the J call TRBJ2-1; the match to TRBD2 covers 8 bases. The germline V gene encodes CDR1 SGHRS and CDR2 YFSETQ. J was trimmed by 3 bases and V by 3 bases; bases with no gene match: 8. This CDR3 has 16 residues. The CDR3 region has the DNA TGCGCCAGCAGCTCGGGTAGCGGGGAATTCTACAATGAGCAGTTCTTC. This translates into CASSSGSGEFYNEQFF.

V gene TRBV6-2 or TRBV6-3 combines with J gene TRBJ2-1; TRBD1 is a possible D gene (6 bases). V was shortened by 7 bases and J by 7 bases, with 20 bases between the two germline ends. The CDR3 runs 15 residues. Germline CDR1 and CDR2: MNHEY and SVGEGT. The CDR3: CASNPGRGGRNEQFF. Written as DNA, the CDR3 is TGTGCCAGCAACCCGGGCCGAGGGGGTCGAAATGAGCAGTTCTTC.